These 24 T cell receptor beta chains were sequenced from one sample in a study of cytomegalovirus exposure and HLA in healthy donors. With 60 Vbeta and 13 Jbeta primers, the PCR was carried out. Produced via immunoSEQ multiplex PCR; TCRdb's table is partial and in-frame only. The sample carries 100,000 to 150,000 clones, about 15% recorded once. Sequenced: PBMCs. Receptor source: a female donor in good health and CMV-seropositive.

This clone turned up a few times. V is TRBV13 and J is TRBJ2-1; 10 bases align to TRBD2. CDR3 length: 15 amino acids. V was clipped by 5 bases and J by 6 bases; unmatched bases: 7. CDR1 PRHDT and CDR2 FYEKMQ come from the germline V gene (reference sequence). DNA for the CDR3: TGTGCCAGCAGCAATCTAGCGGGAGCGGCCAATGAGCAGTTCTTC. Translating it yields CASSNLAGAANEQFF. Together with reference TRBV13 and TRBJ2-1, the CDR3 gives the full variable domain: AAGVIQSPRHLIKEKRETATLKCYPIPRHDTVYWYQQGPGQDPQFLISFYEKMQSDKGSIPDRFSAQQFSDYHSELNMSSLELGDSALYFCASSNLAGAANEQFFGPGTRLTVL.

This clone was seen more than once but under ten times. The chain has TRBV6-1 and TRBJ2-1; 12 positions agree with TRBD2. CDR1 is MNHNS and CDR2 is SASEGT in the germline V gene. This CDR3 spans 15 amino acids. The V segment lost 0 bases and the J segment 6 bases; nucleotides outside the gene matches: 0. CDR3 sequence (DNA): TGTGCCAGCAGTGAAGCGACTAGCGGGAGCAATGAGCAGTTCTTC. The encoded protein is CASSEATSGSNEQFF.

This clone turned up a few times. The chain carries TRBV6-5 and TRBJ2-7; 11 bases fit TRBD1. The CDR3 runs 15 residues. In germline, CDR1 is MNHEY, CDR2 SVGAGI. The V gene end was trimmed by 6 bases and the J gene end by 3 bases; junction bases not matched to a gene: 7. This CDR3 reads CASREFGTGGYEQYF. The CDR3, as DNA: TGTGCCAGCAGAGAATTCGGGACAGGGGGCTACGAGCAGTACTTC.

The J gene is TRBJ2-7, the V gene TRBV5-6; TRBD2 might be the D (6 bases). V was pared by 6 bases and J by 0 bases, with 10 bases between. Germline V gene sequence: CDR1 SGHDT, CDR2 YYEEEE. The CDR3 runs 13 residues. The CDR3 protein is CASNHGGSYEQYF. The CDR3, as DNA: TGTGCCAGCAACCACGGGGGCTCCTACGAGCAGTACTTC.

This sequence joins TRBV25-1 and TRBJ1-1; 9 positions agree with TRBD1. This CDR3 spans 15 amino acids. V shed 2 bases and J 1 base; nucleotides not matched to a gene: 2. Germline CDR1 and CDR2: MGHDK and SYGVNS. The CDR3, as DNA: TGTGCCAGCAGTGAAGCGGGACAGGGGAACACTGAAGCTTTCTTT. Protein sequence: CASSEAGQGNTEAFF.

The rearrangement joins TRBV5-5 to TRBJ2-2; 15 nucleotides line up with TRBD2. This CDR3 comprises 17 residues. V lost 4 bases to trimming and J lost 4 bases; unmatched junction nucleotides: 5. Germline V gene data show CDR1 as SGHKS and CDR2 as YYEKEE (reference sequence). Written as DNA, the CDR3 is TGTGCCAGCAGCGTAGGGACTAGCGGGGGGACCACCGGGGAGCTGTTTTTT. This translates into CASSVGTSGGTTGELFF.

This clone was recorded a few times. V gene TRBV7-9 combines with J gene TRBJ2-3; TRBD1 might be the D (6 bases). V was cut by 3 bases and J by 6 bases, with 13 bases left in between. This CDR3 comprises 14 residues. Per the germline V gene, CDR1 is SEHNR and CDR2 is FQNEAQ (reference sequence). The CDR3 coding sequence is TGTGCCAGCAGCTTCGGGCAGGGGCGCGATACGCAGTATTTT. As protein: CASSFGQGRDTQYF.

This clone has only a few counts. The chain has TRBV7-9 and TRBJ2-1; D is perhaps TRBD2 (6 bases). Germline CDR1 and CDR2: SEHNR and FQNEAQ (reference sequence). Trimming removed 3 bases at V and 0 bases at J, with 15 bases between. The length of the CDR3 is 17 residues. CDR3 sequence: CASSLLGRGSSYNEQFF. For the CDR3, the DNA is TGTGCCAGCAGCTTGTTGGGGCGGGGTAGCTCCTACAATGAGCAGTTCTTC.

This sequence joins TRBV2 and TRBJ2-5; 14 positions agree with TRBD2. The CDR3 consists of 14 residues. J gave up 9 bases and V 5 bases, and 5 bases lay outside the gene matches. Germline values: CDR1 SNHLY, CDR2 FYNNEI. DNA of the CDR3: TGTGCCAGCAGTAGGGTGACTAGCGGGAGGGCCCAGTACTTC. Protein product: CASSRVTSGRAQYF.

This sequence joins TRBV7-8 and TRBJ2-2, with 11 bases aligning to TRBD2. This CDR3 comprises 18 residues. Trimming took 5 bases from V and 0 from J; bases not matched to a gene: 8. Germline assignment: CDR1 SGHVS and CDR2 FQNEAQ. The CDR3 reads CASSPRLAGSTNTGELFF. In nucleotides, the CDR3 is TGTGCCAGCAGCCCTCGACTAGCGGGGAGTACGAACACCGGGGAGCTGTTTTTT.

The V call is TRBV4-3, the J call TRBJ2-3, with D possibly matching TRBD2 (6 bases). Germline V gene lookup returns CDR1 LGHNA and CDR2 YSLEER. There are 16 residues in the CDR3. V gave up 0 bases and J gave up 8 bases, with 18 bases separating them. As DNA, the CDR3 is TGCGCCAGCAGCCAAGATCCGGGGACTCCGGGAAGTACGCAGTATTTT. This sequence encodes CASSQDPGTPGSTQYF.

This clone has just a few counts. The V gene is TRBV18, the J gene TRBJ1-1; D is ambiguous. CDR1 and CDR2 from the germline V gene are KGHSH and LQKENI. CDR3 size: 13 residues. The V end lost 4 bases, the J end lost 4 bases, and 10 bases lay between the germline ends. The CDR3 DNA sequence: TGTGCCAGCTCACTTGAGGCGAGCACTGAAGCTTTCTTT. Translating gives CASSLEASTEAFF. The whole variable domain, filled in from reference TRBV18 and TRBJ1-1, reads NAGVMQNPRHLVRRRGQEARLRCSPMKGHSHVYWYRQLPEEGLKFMVYLQKENIIDESGMPKERFSAEFPKEGPSILRIQQVVRGDSAAYFCASSLEASTEAFFGQGTRLTVV.

The V and J genes are TRBV4-1 and TRBJ2-7, with D possibly matching TRBD1 (6 bases). V dropped 6 bases and J dropped 5 bases, with 14 bases sitting between them. Germline assignment: CDR1 MGHRA and CDR2 YSYEKL. The CDR3 runs to 13 residues. This CDR3 reads CASRQTGSNEQYF. CDR3 bases: TGCGCCAGCAGGCAAACAGGGAGCAACGAGCAGTACTTC.

The chain has TRBV6-5 and TRBJ2-3, with 10 bases that match TRBD2. This CDR3 is 15 amino acids long. The J segment lost 6 bases and the V segment lost 6 bases, leaving 9 bases of the junction unmatched. Germline V gives CDR1 MNHEY, CDR2 SVGAGI. The CDR3 DNA reads TGTGCCAGCAGCCAGAGCGGGGGGGCCCTCGATACGCAGTATTTT. Its protein product is CASSQSGGALDTQYF.

The V gene is TRBV4-1, the J gene TRBJ2-5; 7 bases align to TRBD1. Germline V gene data show CDR1 as MGHRA and CDR2 as YSYEKL. V was pared by 4 bases and J by 5 bases, with 25 bases of the junction left unmatched. The CDR3 sequence is 20 residues long. The CDR3 sequence is CASSRGRPPTRGQWFETQYF. In DNA, the CDR3 is TGCGCCAGCAGCCGCGGACGGCCACCGACCCGGGGACAGTGGTTTGAGACCCAGTACTTC.

The J gene is TRBJ1-6, the V gene TRBV4-1; no firm D call. Germline loops: CDR1 MGHRA, CDR2 YSYEKL. This CDR3 has 13 amino acids. V lost 0 bases to trimming and J lost 9 bases, with 6 bases between them. This chain's CDR3 is CASSQDLFSPLHF. The CDR3 coding sequence is TGCGCCAGCAGCCAAGATCTGTTTTCACCCCTCCACTTT.

This clone was counted a few times. The CDR3 reads CASSPTQGRARTDTQYF. For the CDR3, the DNA is TGTGCCAGCAGTCCCACACAGGGACGTGCACGCACAGATACGCAGTATTTT. The V and J genes are TRBV25-1 and TRBJ2-3, with D tentatively TRBD1 (6 bases). Trimming shortened V by 5 bases and J by 1 base, and 19 bases separated the two germline ends. This CDR3 has 17 amino acids. The germline CDR1 and CDR2 sequences are MGHDK and SYGVNS.

This clone was observed a few times. V usage is TRBV5-4 and J usage is TRBJ2-7; no reliable D call. Trimming removed 1 base at V and 6 bases at J, with 5 bases between. This CDR3 has 11 residues. Germline CDR1 and CDR2: SGHNT and YYREEE (reference sequence). The chain's CDR3 is CASSLYSEQYF. In DNA form, the CDR3 reads TGTGCCAGCAGCTTGTACTCCGAGCAGTACTTC.

V gene TRBV7-9 combines with J gene TRBJ2-5; 14 nucleotides agree with TRBD2. V lost 5 bases, J lost 5 bases, and 1 base stayed unmatched. The CDR3 is 14 residues long. The germline V gene has CDR1 SEHNR and CDR2 FQNEAQ (reference sequence). The CDR3 sequence is CASSRLAGGETQYF. As DNA, the CDR3 is TGTGCCAGCAGCCGACTAGCGGGAGGGGAGACCCAGTACTTC.

The rearrangement joins TRBV5-1 to TRBJ1-4, with 9 bases that match TRBD1. This CDR3 spans 14 amino acids. Germline assignment: CDR1 SGHRS and CDR2 YFSETQ. V dropped 4 bases and J dropped 14; count of bases not matched to a gene: 12. CDR3 DNA sequence: TGCGCCAGCAGCGACACGACAGGGGGGGAGAGTCTGTTTTTT. It translates to CASSDTTGGESLFF.

This clone occurred a few times. The chain carries TRBV29-1 and TRBJ2-1, with 7 bases lining up with TRBD1. The trim removed 3 bases at V and 4 bases at J, leaving 3 bases unmatched. CDR3 size: 13 residues. Per germline, CDR1 SQVTM and CDR2 ANQGSEA. This chain's CDR3 is CSVDRGTYNEQFF. The CDR3 coding sequence is TGCAGCGTTGACAGGGGGACATACAATGAGCAGTTCTTC.

This clone was counted only a few times. V is TRBV18 and J is TRBJ1-5; D uncertain. There are 14 residues in the CDR3. Trimming pared 2 bases from V and 2 bases from J, leaving 7 bases between. Germline CDR1 reads KGHSH; CDR2 reads LQKENI. The CDR3 nucleotides read TGTGCCAGCTCACCAGGCCCTGGCAATCAGCCCCAGCATTTT. Its translation is CASSPGPGNQPQHF.

V is TRBV9 and J is TRBJ2-1, with 11 bases aligning to TRBD2. V lost 1 base and J lost 6; bases outside the gene matches: 3. Per the germline V gene, CDR1 is SGDLS and CDR2 is YYNGEE. The CDR3 has 15 amino acids. The CDR3 here is CASSVIGTSGNEQFF. CDR3 DNA: TGTGCCAGCAGCGTAATCGGGACTAGCGGCAATGAGCAGTTCTTC.

This clone was observed a handful of times. The gene calls are TRBV11-2 and TRBJ2-1; 10 bases map to TRBD2. Per germline, CDR1 SGHAT and CDR2 FQNNGV. The CDR3 loop spans 15 amino acids. Trimming at V came to 1 base and at J to 6 bases, leaving 3 bases not matched to a gene. CDR3 sequence: CASSLGTSGLNEQFF. As DNA, the CDR3 is TGTGCCAGCAGCTTAGGGACTAGCGGCCTCAATGAGCAGTTCTTC.